This TCR beta chain was sequenced during a study of beta chain features in type 1 diabetes. The table lists this clone with a few counts. The antigen remains undetermined. Findings and caveats of the study: All four CD4+ subsets of Type 1 diabetes patients contained TCRB CDR3s that were moderately but significantly shorter.

The study reverse transcribed the entire isolated RNA, so it sequenced expressed TCRB transcripts. Profiled with immunoSEQ multiplex PCR; TCRdb holds only in-frame clones, not every one. The sample includes over 600,000 clones, 9.5% to 15% of them seen just once. Germline V lookup: CDR1 SNHLY, CDR2 FYNNEI. The CDR3 totals 15 residues. With 8 bases clipped from V and 3 bases from J, the junction kept 9 bases outside the gene matches. The genes are TRBV2 and TRBJ2-1; 8 nucleotides agree with TRBD1. The receptor comes from a man aged 25-45 years with type 1 diabetes. Sequencing was performed on naive CD4+ T cells from blood. CDR3 amino acids: CASGWQGAGYNEQFF. The CDR3 bases are TGTGCCAGCGGGTGGCAGGGGGCTGGCTACAATGAGCAGTTCTTC.